Shown below are 21 T cell receptor beta chains from a single sample sequenced in a study of read filtering for tumor transcriptome and immune sequencing. The library was built from around 0.4 ug RNA with molecular barcoded adaptors for alpha/delta and beta/gamma chains. TCRdb reprocessed the reads with MiXCR, giving one entry per CDR3 protein. Of tens of thousands of distinct CDR3 sequences in the sample, about 22% are singletons; the top ten hold about an eighth. Sequencing used a population of CD138-negative cells sorted from bone marrow. These receptors all come from a donor at least 40 years old with multiple myeloma.

There are many counts of this clonotype. This chain connects TRBV5-1 to TRBJ2-3; perhaps TRBD2 as D (6 bases). Deletions cut 3 bases from V and 3 bases from J, with 14 bases between. CDR1 SGHRS and CDR2 YFSETQ come from the germline V gene. There are 15 residues in the CDR3. The CDR3 sequence: CASSSRTTGTDTQYF. The CDR3 bases are TGCGCCAGCAGCTCGAGGACTACAGGAACAGATACGCAGTATTTT. Looking up the rest from reference TRBV5-1 and TRBJ2-3 gives the full variable domain: KAGVTQTPRYLIKTRGQQVTLSCSPISGHRSVSWYQQTPGQGLQFLFEYFSETQRNKGNFPGRFSGRQFSNSRSEMNVSTLELGDSALYLCASSSRTTGTDTQYFGPGTRLTVL.

This clonotype was counted many times. The rearrangement uses TRBV20-1 and TRBJ1-1; the match to TRBD1 covers 9 bases. The length of the CDR3 is 16 residues. Germline V CDR1 and CDR2: DFQATT, SNEGSKA (reference sequence). V gave up 4 bases and J gave up 1 base; unmatched junction bases: 10. Here the CDR3 DNA reads TGCAGTGCTATTGGGCCCGGACAGGGGAGGAACACTGAAGCTTTCTTT. Translating gives CSAIGPGQGRNTEAFF.

This clonotype was picked up many times. The V call is TRBV7-9, the J call TRBJ2-2; TRBD1 agrees at 8 bases. Germline CDR1 is SEHNR and CDR2 is FQNEAQ (reference sequence). Trimming took 6 bases from V and 5 from J; bases not matched to a gene: 14. This CDR3 spans 17 amino acids. CDR3 coding DNA: TGTGCCAGCAGACCGACCAGGGGGCGCGATAGGACCGGGGAGCTGTTTTTT. This codes for CASRPTRGRDRTGELFF.

In the case of this clonotype: A much larger clone differs by one base, so this may be a read error. The chain couples TRBV28 to TRBJ1-4; D possibly corresponds to TRBD1 (5 bases). Germline V CDR1 and CDR2: MDHEN, SYDVKM. The CDR3 is made up of 15 amino acids. Written as DNA, the CDR3 is TGTGCCAGCAGTTCCGGGACCACTTTGTCTGAAAAACTGTATTTT. It translates to CASSSGTTLSEKLYF.

This clonotype was seen many times. In DNA, the CDR3 is TGTGCCACCCGCAAGACCGGGACAGGCTCCTACGAGCAGTACTTC. It specifies CATRKTGTGSYEQYF. The chain couples TRBV15 to TRBJ2-7; 8 nucleotides agree with TRBD1. CDR3 size: 15 residues. The ends lost 8 bases at V and 0 bases at J; junction bases unmatched: 9. Germline assignment: CDR1 LNHNV and CDR2 YYDKDF (reference sequence). The full variable domain, in which reference TRBV15 and TRBJ2-7 provide the parts outside the CDR3, is DAMVIQNPRYQVTQFGKPVTLSCSQTLNHNVMYWYQQKSSQAPKLLFHYYDKDFNNEADTPDNFQSRRPNTSFCFLDIRSPGLGDTAMYLCATRKTGTGSYEQYFGPGTRLTVT.

In regard to this clonotype: Being one base from a much bigger clone, this may be a read error. The CDR3 here is CASGFGREGTQYF. The CDR3 nucleotides read TGTGCCAGCGGCTTTGGCAGGGAAGGGACCCAGTACTTC. The chain uses TRBV7-2 and TRBJ2-5; D might be TRBD1 (5 bases). This CDR3 has 13 residues. The germline V gene encodes CDR1 SGHTA and CDR2 FQGNSA.

Of note for this clonotype: Mismatch with germline at one junction end may stem from a read error. This chain joins TRBV18 and TRBJ2-1; maybe TRBD1 (5 bases). CDR1 is KGHSH, CDR2 LQKENI, per germline. The CDR3 loop spans 16 amino acids. Written as DNA, the CDR3 is TGTGCCAGCTCACCACCAGGGGCTCAGGAGTACAATGGGCAGTGCTTC. Amino acids: CASSPPGAQEYNGQCF.

This clonotype was picked up many times. The rearrangement links TRBV6-1 to TRBJ2-1; D is uncertain. The V gene lost 6 bases and the J gene lost 6 bases, with 3 bases spanning the gap. The CDR3 runs 10 residues. In germline, CDR1 is MNHNS, CDR2 SASEGT. In DNA, the CDR3 is TGTGCCAGCAGGCGCAATGAGCAGTTCTTC. Protein product: CASRRNEQFF.

The table lists this clonotype with many counts. This chain's CDR3 is CASSSIAGLETQYF. The CDR3 nucleotides read TGCGCCAGCAGCTCAATAGCGGGGCTCGAGACCCAGTACTTC. The rearrangement uses TRBV5-1 and TRBJ2-5; TRBD2 matches at 8 bases. The germline CDR1 and CDR2 sequences are SGHRS and YFSETQ. J gave up 5 bases and V 3 bases, and 6 bases lay outside the gene matches. This CDR3 is built from 14 residues.

This clonotype appeared many times. The chain has TRBV7-9 and TRBJ2-1, with 8 positions matching TRBD1. The CDR3 is 14 residues long. From germline, CDR1 is SEHNR and CDR2 FQNEAQ (reference sequence). V was clipped by 5 bases and J by 12 bases; unmatched bases: 12. CDR3 sequence (DNA): TGTGCCAGCAGCCCGAGGACAGGGCCAATGGGGCAGTTCTTC. This gives the protein CASSPRTGPMGQFF.

This clonotype occurred many times. The genes are TRBV7-9 and TRBJ2-3, with TRBD1 identical over 9 bases. Germline CDR1 is SEHNR and CDR2 is FQNEAQ (reference sequence). J lost 0 bases, V lost 5 bases, and 6 bases had no gene match. There are 16 residues in the CDR3. CDR3 region: CASSPRTGDSTDTQYF. CDR3 DNA sequence: TGTGCCAGCAGCCCCAGGACAGGGGACAGCACAGATACGCAGTATTTT.

This clonotype was recorded many times. The chain carries TRBV18 and TRBJ1-1; D may be TRBD1 (5 bases). The CDR3 consists of 12 residues. V gave up 5 bases and J gave up 6 bases, with 10 bases separating them. The germline V gene has CDR1 KGHSH and CDR2 LQKENI. The CDR3 sequence: CASSTRQSEAFF. The DNA for the CDR3 is TGTGCCAGCTCAACCCGACAGTCTGAAGCTTTCTTT.

As for this clonotype: Since a much larger clone is just one base distant, this may be a read error. The chain uses TRBV2 and TRBJ1-6, with D maybe TRBD1 (6 bases). This CDR3 is 15 amino acids long. Germline V gene data show CDR1 as SNHLY and CDR2 as FYNNEI. For the CDR3, the DNA is TGTACCAGCAGTGAAGGGCAGGGGTGGGGTTCACCCCTCCACTTT. Its translation is CTSSEGQGWGSPLHF. Variable domain in full (rest from reference TRBV2 and TRBJ1-6): EPEVTQTPSHQVTQMGQEVILRCVPISNHLYFYWYRQILGQKVEFLVSFYNNEISEKSEIFDDQFSVERPDGSNFTLKIRSTKLEDSAMYFCTSSEGQGWGSPLHFGNGTRLTVT.

The sample holds many counts of this clonotype. The CDR3 DNA is TGTGCCAGCAGGGAAAACAATCAGCCCCAGCATTTT. Amino acid sequence: CASRENNQPQHF. V is TRBV28 and J is TRBJ1-5; D call uncertain. Germline CDR1 and CDR2: MDHEN and SYDVKM. V dropped 6 bases and J dropped 3 bases, with 6 bases sitting between them. The CDR3 extends over 12 amino acids. Complete variable domain (other parts from reference TRBV28 and TRBJ1-5): DVKVTQSSRYLVKRTGEKVFLECVQDMDHENMFWYRQDPGLGLRLIYFSYDVKMKEKGDIPEGYSVSREKKERFSLILESASTNQTSMYLCASRENNQPQHFGDGTRLSIL.

This clonotype was counted ten times or more. This rearrangement joins TRBV6-5 to TRBJ1-5, with D possibly TRBD1 on 6 matching bases. With 8 bases removed from V and 2 bases from J, the gap between germline ends came to 16 bases. Germline-derived CDR1 and CDR2 are MNHEY and SVGAGI. The CDR3 runs to 15 residues. DNA for the CDR3: TGTGCCAGCTCCATGGGTGGGACACGCAATCAGCCCCAGCATTTT. Translation gives CASSMGGTRNQPQHF.

There are many counts of this clonotype. The V and J genes are TRBV6-6 and TRBJ1-5; the D gene is possibly TRBD1 (5 bases). The V gene's germline CDR1 is MNHNY and CDR2 SVGAGI (reference sequence). Trimming removed 7 bases from V and 6 bases from J, with 16 bases in between. CDR3 length: 14 amino acids. The CDR3 DNA reads as TGTGCCAGCACCTACGGGGGGGGAGGTCAGCCCCAGCATTTT. Translated: CASTYGGGGQPQHF.

Points on this clonotype: A far bigger clonotype differs at one base, so this is likely a read error. The rearrangement uses TRBV6-1 and TRBJ1-1; D is unresolved. From germline, CDR1 is MNHNS and CDR2 SASEGT. The CDR3 length is 13 residues. The CDR3 reads CASSYTLNTETFF. CDR3 DNA: TGTGCCAGCAGTTACACTTTGAACACTGAAACTTTCTTT.

At least ten counts were recorded for this clonotype. V gene TRBV6-6 combines with J gene TRBJ2-7; the D gene is possibly TRBD1 (6 bases). V dropped 2 bases and J dropped 0 bases, with 8 bases sitting between them. This CDR3 has 14 residues. Germline assignment: CDR1 MNHNY and CDR2 SVGAGI (reference sequence). Written as DNA, the CDR3 is TGTGCCAGCAGTTACCGGGACACCTCCTACGAGCAGTACTTC. This codes for CASSYRDTSYEQYF.

For this clonotype: Likely a read error: the CDR3 ends without its conserved phenylalanine or tryptophan. The rearrangement joins TRBV5-1 to TRBJ1-1; D is uncertain. This CDR3 comprises 14 residues. Germline V gene data show CDR1 as SGHRS and CDR2 as YFSETQ. Trimming took off 4 bases at V and 1 base at J, with 11 bases between the two ends. CDR3 bases: TGCGCCAGCAGCCCCCAGACGGGGAACACTGAAGCTTTCTCT. It yields the protein CASSPQTGNTEAFS.

The chain has TRBV18 and TRBJ1-1, with D hard to call. CDR3 length: 13 residues. Looked up from germline, CDR1 is KGHSH and CDR2 is LQKENI. The ends were cut back, 6 bases at V and 7 bases at J, with 15 bases in the middle. This CDR3 reads CASSDEATFEAFF. The CDR3 bases are TGTGCCAGCTCTGACGAGGCGACATTTGAAGCTTTCTTT.

This clonotype has a count of ten or more. The J gene is TRBJ2-7, the V gene TRBV19; the D is unclear. The V and J ends lost 5 bases and 6 bases respectively, with 14 bases between them. There are 13 residues in the CDR3. The germline V gene encodes CDR1 LNHDA and CDR2 SQIVND (reference sequence). CDR3 residues: CASSLALTLEQYF. CDR3 DNA: TGTGCCAGTAGTCTGGCCCTAACTCTCGAGCAGTACTTC.